These T cell receptor beta chains were read from a single sample in a study of blood T cells in healthy people across ages. TCRdb re-analysed the 5' RACE reads in MiXCR, keeping a single row per CDR3 protein. The table has roughly 800,000 distinct CDR3 sequences, roughly 25% seen once. These records were also assigned to another study, of T cells of mothers and their children.

Material for sequencing was blood. These receptors were collected from a boy younger than 18 in good health. CDR3s include the opening cysteine and the closing phenylalanine or tryptophan. Where a row states a size, it is once, few, many or the class of an expanded clone; other rows omit it.

clone_size v_call cdr3_aa
NA TRBV5-6 CASSRDGQQYF
NA TRBV2 CASNPGSAGELFF
few TRBV3-1 CASSQNPGQMYGYTF
few TRBV27 CASSLREKWNEQFF
few TRBV7-2 CASSLQRIQETQYF
once TRBV5-1 CASSSDRVSQETQYF
NA TRBV5-4 CASSSREGDEQFF
few TRBV6-2/TRBV6-3 CASNPGLAYNEQFF
NA TRBV5-1 CASSPDSTAGEGYTF
few TRBV9 CASSVATGTYQTQYF
few TRBV2 CASSGFYNEQFF
NA TRBV29-1 CSVRLAETYNEQFF
NA TRBV5-1 CASSGWGNSNYGYTF
NA TRBV7-2 CASSPPPAGGPYEQYF
many TRBV5-1 CASSPTGENTEAFF
few TRBV20-1 CSAGQGIGGGYTF
few TRBV28 CASSLFGLQQETQYF
few TRBV7-2 CASSLARSGWGNEQFF
NA TRBV3-1 CASSQDTGLAVRRGYNEQFF
NA TRBV15 CATSRGPNTEAFF
NA TRBV7-2 CASSVRSKERGSGNEQFF
NA TRBV28 CASSQRTGGNQPQHF
many TRBV5-6 CASSLSGLQETQYF
NA TRBV6-1 CASSLTGTGARVDTQYF
NA TRBV12-3/TRBV12-4 CASSLGVSTNEKLFF
few TRBV7-2 CASSLAFTGGETQYF
NA TRBV20-1 CSTLQLADNYGYTF
NA TRBV4-3 CASSPGTGGGRTNYRSEKLFF
many TRBV4-2 CASSQDPAGGNEQFF
few TRBV4-1 CASRTRNTGELFF
few TRBV20-1 CSAGQGSAADTQYF
few TRBV5-1 CASSLRGIGETQYF
few TRBV29-1 CSVEDHLDGSEAFF
NA TRBV6-6 CASSFSGTVLEKLFF
NA TRBV9 CASTQGSGERETQYF
NA TRBV6-2/TRBV6-3 CASSYSTTVRYTF
NA TRBV28 CASSERISPYEQYF